This TCR beta chain stems from a study of PD-L1 blockade in urothelial cancer. The V gene end was trimmed by 5 bases and the J gene end by 2 bases; junction bases not matched to a gene: 4. Germline CDR1 SGHNT, CDR2 YENEEA. The CDR3 has 14 amino acids. This clone was found a few times. Synthetic TCR analog templates were spiked into each PCR. Profiled with immunoSEQ multiplex PCR; TCRdb holds only in-frame clones, not every one. The sample holds roughly 730 clones; approximately 40% are singletons and the top ten take around 14%. The specimen was tumor tissue, collected before atezolizumab (anti-PD-L1) treatment. The TCR comes from a man between 70 and 80 years old with urothelial cancer. The V call is TRBV11-3, the J call TRBJ2-3, with 7 bases fitting TRBD2. The DNA of the CDR3 is TGTGCCAGCAGCCCAAGCGGGAACACAGATACGCAGTATTTT. Amino acid sequence: CASSPSGNTDTQYF.